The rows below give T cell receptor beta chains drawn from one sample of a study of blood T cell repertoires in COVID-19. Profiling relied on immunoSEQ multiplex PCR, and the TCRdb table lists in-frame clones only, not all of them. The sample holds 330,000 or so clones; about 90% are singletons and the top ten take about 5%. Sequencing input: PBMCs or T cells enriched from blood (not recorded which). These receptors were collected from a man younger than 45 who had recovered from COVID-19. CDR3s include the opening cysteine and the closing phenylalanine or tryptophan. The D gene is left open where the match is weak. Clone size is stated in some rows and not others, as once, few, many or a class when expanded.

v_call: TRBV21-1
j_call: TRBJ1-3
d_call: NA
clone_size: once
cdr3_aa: CASSLASSGNTIYF
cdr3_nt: TGTGCCAGCAGCCTCGCCAGCTCTGGAAACACCATATATTTT

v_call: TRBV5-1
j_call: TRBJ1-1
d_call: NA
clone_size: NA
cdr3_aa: CASTKPGVLNTEAFF
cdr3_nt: TGCGCCAGCACCAAACCGGGTGTCTTGAACACTGAAGCTTTCTTT

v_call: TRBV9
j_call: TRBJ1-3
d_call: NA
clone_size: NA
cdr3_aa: CASSVDGDSGNTIYF
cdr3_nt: TGTGCCAGCAGCGTAGATGGAGATTCTGGAAACACCATATATTTT

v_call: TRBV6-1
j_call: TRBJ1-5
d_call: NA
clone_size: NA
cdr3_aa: CASSGARDLLPQHF
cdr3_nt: TGTGCCAGCAGTGGAGCTCGGGACTTATTGCCCCAGCATTTT

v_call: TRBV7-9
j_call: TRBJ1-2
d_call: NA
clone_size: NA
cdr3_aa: CASSLGEEYGYTF
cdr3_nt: TGTGCCAGCAGCTTGGGGGAGGAGTATGGCTACACCTTC

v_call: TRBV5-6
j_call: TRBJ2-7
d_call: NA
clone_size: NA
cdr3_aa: CASSFQGGHYEQYF
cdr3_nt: TGTGCCAGCAGCTTCCAGGGGGGCCACTACGAGCAGTACTTC

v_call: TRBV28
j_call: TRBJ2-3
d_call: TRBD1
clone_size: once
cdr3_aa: CASSGQGAWASTDTQYF
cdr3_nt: TGTGCCAGCAGTGGACAGGGGGCTTGGGCTAGCACAGATACGCAGTATTTT

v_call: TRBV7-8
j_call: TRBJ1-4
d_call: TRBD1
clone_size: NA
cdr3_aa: CASSPQGAVYEKLFF
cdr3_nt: TGTGCCAGCAGCCCACAGGGGGCGGTTTATGAAAAACTGTTTTTT

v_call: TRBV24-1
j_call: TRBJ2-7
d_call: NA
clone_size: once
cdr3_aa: CATSDRWEQYF
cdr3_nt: TGTGCCACCAGCGACAGGTGGGAGCAGTACTTC

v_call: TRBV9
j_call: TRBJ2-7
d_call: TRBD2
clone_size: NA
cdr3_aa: CASSVGTLAGGREQYF
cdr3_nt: TGTGCCAGCAGCGTAGGTACCCTAGCGGGGGGCCGTGAGCAGTACTTC

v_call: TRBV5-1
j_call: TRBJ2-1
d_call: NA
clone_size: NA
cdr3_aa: CASSLAQYNEQFF
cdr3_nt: TGCGCCAGCAGCTTGGCCCAATACAATGAGCAGTTCTTC

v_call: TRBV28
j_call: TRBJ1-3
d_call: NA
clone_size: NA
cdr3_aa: CASSPAEGNTIYF
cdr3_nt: TGTGCCAGCAGTCCCGCGGAGGGAAACACCATATATTTT

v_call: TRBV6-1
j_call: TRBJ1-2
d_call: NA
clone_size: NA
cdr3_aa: CASSEQDFVAGYTF
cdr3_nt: TGTGCCAGCAGTGAGCAGGATTTCGTGGCAGGCTACACCTTC

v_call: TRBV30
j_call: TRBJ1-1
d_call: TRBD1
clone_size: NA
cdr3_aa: CAWSVRQGATAFF
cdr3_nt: TGTGCCTGGAGTGTGAGGCAGGGGGCAACAGCTTTCTTT

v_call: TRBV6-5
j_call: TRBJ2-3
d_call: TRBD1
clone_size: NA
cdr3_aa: CAEGAADTQYF
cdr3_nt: TGTGCCGAGGGGGCTGCAGATACGCAGTATTTT

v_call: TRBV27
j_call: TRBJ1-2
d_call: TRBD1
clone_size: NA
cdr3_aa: CASSRSAGTASYGYTF
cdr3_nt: TGTGCCAGCAGCCGGAGCGCCGGGACAGCTTCTTATGGCTACACCTTC

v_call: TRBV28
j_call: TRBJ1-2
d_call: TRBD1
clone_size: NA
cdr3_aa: CASSTTGRNYGYTF
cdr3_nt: TGTGCCAGCAGTACGACAGGGAGGAACTATGGCTACACCTTC

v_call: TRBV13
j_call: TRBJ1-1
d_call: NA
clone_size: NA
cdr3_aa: CASTPPGVTEAFF
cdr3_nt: TGTGCCAGCACACCCCCGGGGGTCACTGAAGCTTTCTTT

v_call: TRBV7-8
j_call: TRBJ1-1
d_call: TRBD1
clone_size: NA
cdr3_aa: CASSSLDRDTEAFF
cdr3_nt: TGTGCCAGCAGCTCCCTGGACAGGGACACTGAAGCTTTCTTT

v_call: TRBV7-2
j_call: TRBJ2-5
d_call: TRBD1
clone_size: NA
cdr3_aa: CASSLGTGSLETQYF
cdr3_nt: TGTGCCAGCAGCCTTGGGACAGGGTCTTTGGAGACCCAGTACTTC

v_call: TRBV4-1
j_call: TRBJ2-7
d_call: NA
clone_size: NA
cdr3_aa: CASSQEIMGQQYF
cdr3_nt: TGCGCCAGCAGCCAAGAGATTATGGGACAACAGTACTTC

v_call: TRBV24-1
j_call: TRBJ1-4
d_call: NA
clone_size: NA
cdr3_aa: CATSDMSHGNEKLFF
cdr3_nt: TGTGCCACCAGTGACATGAGCCACGGTAATGAAAAACTGTTTTTT

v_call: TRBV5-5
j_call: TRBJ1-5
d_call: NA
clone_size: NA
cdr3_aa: CASSYWGGQPQHF
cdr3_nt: TGTGCCAGCAGCTATTGGGGGGGACAGCCCCAGCATTTT

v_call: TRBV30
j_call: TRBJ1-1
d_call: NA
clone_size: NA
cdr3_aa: CAWSVVKGGSEAFF
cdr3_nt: TGTGCCTGGAGTGTTGTTAAAGGGGGTTCTGAAGCTTTCTTT

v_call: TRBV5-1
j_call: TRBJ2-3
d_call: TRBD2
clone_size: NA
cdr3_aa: CASSFSGGEDTQYF
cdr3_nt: TGCGCCAGCAGCTTTAGCGGGGGGGAGGATACGCAGTATTTT

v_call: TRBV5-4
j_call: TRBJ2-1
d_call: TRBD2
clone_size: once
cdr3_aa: CASSDVLAGGSNEQFF
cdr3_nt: TGTGCCAGCAGCGACGTACTAGCGGGGGGGTCGAATGAGCAGTTCTTC

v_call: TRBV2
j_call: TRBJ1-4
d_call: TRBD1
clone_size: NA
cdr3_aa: CASSGFTGENEKLFF
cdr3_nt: TGTGCCAGCAGTGGATTTACAGGGGAGAATGAAAAACTGTTTTTT

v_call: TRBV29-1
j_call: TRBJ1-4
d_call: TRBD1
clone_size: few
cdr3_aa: CSVAGTGNEKLFF
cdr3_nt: TGCAGCGTAGCCGGGACAGGAAATGAAAAACTGTTTTTT

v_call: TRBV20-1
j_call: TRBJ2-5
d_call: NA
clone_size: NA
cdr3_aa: CSASPRDSQETQYF
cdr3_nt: TGCAGTGCTAGTCCCCGGGACTCTCAAGAGACCCAGTACTTC

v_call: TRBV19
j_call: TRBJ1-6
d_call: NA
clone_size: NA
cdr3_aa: CASSLTGISPLHF
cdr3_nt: TGTGCCAGTAGCCTGACAGGTATCTCACCCCTCCACTTT

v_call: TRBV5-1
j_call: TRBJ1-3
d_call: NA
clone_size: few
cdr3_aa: CASSSGVGNTIYF
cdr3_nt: TGCGCCAGCAGCTCAGGGGTTGGAAACACCATATATTTT

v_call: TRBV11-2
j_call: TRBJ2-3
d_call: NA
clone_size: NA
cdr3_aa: CASSFSDTQYF
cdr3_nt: TGTGCCAGCAGCTTCAGTGATACGCAGTATTTT

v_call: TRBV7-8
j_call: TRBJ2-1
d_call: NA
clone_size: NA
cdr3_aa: CASSLDYLNNEQFF
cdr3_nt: TGTGCCAGCAGCTTAGACTACCTCAACAATGAGCAGTTCTTC

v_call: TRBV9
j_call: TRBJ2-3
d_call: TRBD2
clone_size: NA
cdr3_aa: CASSVGTSGGENTQYF
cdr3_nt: TGTGCCAGCAGCGTAGGGACTAGCGGGGGGGAAAATACGCAGTATTTT

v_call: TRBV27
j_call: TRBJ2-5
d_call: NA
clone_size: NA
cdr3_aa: CASSPRTLETQYF
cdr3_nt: TGTGCCAGCAGTCCTCGGACTCTAGAGACCCAGTACTTC

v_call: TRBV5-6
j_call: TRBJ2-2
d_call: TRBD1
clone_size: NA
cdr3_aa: CASSWMTGINTGELFF
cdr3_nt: TGTGCCAGCAGTTGGATGACAGGGATCAACACCGGGGAGCTGTTTTTT

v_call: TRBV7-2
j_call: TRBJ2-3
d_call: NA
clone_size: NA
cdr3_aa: CASSFVRATSTDTQYF
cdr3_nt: TGTGCCAGCAGCTTCGTCAGGGCCACTAGCACAGATACGCAGTATTTT

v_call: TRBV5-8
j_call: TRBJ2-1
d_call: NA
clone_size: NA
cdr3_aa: CASSLIRGRGSEQFF
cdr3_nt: TGTGCCAGCAGCTTGATCCGGGGGCGCGGGAGTGAGCAGTTCTTC

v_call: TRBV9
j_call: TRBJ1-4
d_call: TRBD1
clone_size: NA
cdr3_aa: CASSVSSGGYNEKLFF
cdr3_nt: TGTGCCAGCAGCGTATCGTCAGGGGGGTATAATGAAAAACTGTTTTTT

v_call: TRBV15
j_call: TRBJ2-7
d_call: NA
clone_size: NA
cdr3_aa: CATSRDSGPYEQYF
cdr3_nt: TGTGCCACCAGCAGAGATTCGGGTCCCTACGAGCAGTACTTC

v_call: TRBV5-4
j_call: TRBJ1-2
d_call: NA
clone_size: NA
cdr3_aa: CASSPPQDSIYGYTF
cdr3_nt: TGTGCCAGCAGCCCCCCGCAGGACAGTATCTATGGCTACACCTTC

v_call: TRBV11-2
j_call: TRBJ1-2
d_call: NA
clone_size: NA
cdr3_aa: CASSLGGPFYTF
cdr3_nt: TGTGCCAGCAGCTTAGGGGGGCCGTTCTACACCTTC